This T cell receptor (beta chain) was sequenced in a study of long-term antiretroviral therapy in people with HIV (dated 2022 in TCRdb). Looking at the study overall: The earliest samples were collected about a decade before the 2015 WHO recommendation for immediate ART, when ART was typically delayed until CD4 counts fell. A retrospective serial study tested whether ART initiation and durable HIV suppression were associated with changes in peripheral blood TRB repertoire composition and diversity. From 25 to 30 adults with confirmed HIV infection, the cohort provided under 250 cryopreserved PBMC samples, gathered serially across a mean of around 6 years (range 1-12). Of the roughly 27 participants with HIV, some 12 were female. No cross-contamination during QIAcube processing was seen in test extractions of a monoclonal T-cell line run alongside around 31 polyclonal samples. Paper-wide results and their limitations: Limited PBMC availability meant only the TCR beta chain was sequenced, without alpha chain pairing. Compared with controls, HIV repertoires had narrower CDR3 length ranges, and the network structure pointed to an antigen-experienced repertoire that shifted only slightly toward naive after ART. Inferences about post-ART repertoire changes were limited because no data were available on ART adherence, viral resistance or therapy changes. The samples were dated from the mid-2000s to the late 2010s, and the ART regimens that were used may be less effective than current ART regimens. ART initiation was associated with a significant increase in TRB diversity, but diversity stayed significantly below transplant donor controls even after long-term ART. Because pre-ART samples had limited cell numbers, unsorted PBMC were profiled rather than sorted CD4+ and CD8+ T cells. The repertoire was dominated across all time points by expanded TRB clones identified before ART initiation, although this dominance was seen to fluctuate and to decrease in many PLHIV after ART.

As to this clone: Its cognate antigen has yet to be identified. No much larger clone exists at a distance of one base, and base qualities are not known.

Participants were included only if at least one PBMC sample before ART initiation and at least two post-ART samples were available. Every participant with HIV received treatment in the United States of America. Cryopreserved samples of roughly 0.95-10 million PBMC were thawed and washed before DNA extraction. At the time of the earliest PBMC sample, participants with HIV were aged between about 20 and 60 years. Per participant, PBMC samples came from 1-4 timepoints prior to ART initiation and 2-8 timepoints following ART initiation, for a median of 7 samples. Serial HIV viral load, CD4+ T-cell count, ART history and demographic data were obtained for every participant. Genomic DNA was extracted from unsorted PBMC with a Qiagen kit on a QIAcube, processed in batches of 12 samples. Sequencing of the TRB variable region was done with the immunoSEQ hsTCRB v3.0 assay at survey level resolution. The target sequencing depth for TRB was roughly 40,000-55,000 T-cell genomes per sample. TRB libraries were pooled and sequenced on an Illumina MiSeq using a v3 150-cycle kit. Processing in the source paper ran as follows. Repertoire analysis ran in R within a reproducible Nextflow workflow covering QC, data transformation and analysis. LymphoSeq2, an R package for exploring AIRR-Seq data, was used to implement the custom analyses. Several samples that produced fewer than 5000 total TRB sequences were removed, so about 200 HIV repertoires were analyzed. Of the roughly 180 retained HIV repertoires, 55 to 60 were collected before and roughly 130 after ART initiation. Repertoires were downsampled to 5000 TRB nucleotide sequences, with summary statistics averaged over 100 downsampling iterations. Only TRB sequences with CDR3 regions of at least seven amino acids were retained for analysis. Two measures captured diversity: a Shannon entropy-derived clonality score and the Gini coefficient. In repertoire networks, the top 5000 CDR3 amino acid sequences were linked whenever an edit distance of one separated two sequences. For TRB CDR3 amino acid sequences, GLIPH2 was used to predict antigen specificity groups and MHC restriction. To flag known associations with CMV, EBV, HIV or tissue antigens, CDR3 amino acid sequences were compared against VDJdb and McPAS-TCR. Pre-ART, post-ART and control groups were compared with Wilcoxon signed-rank tests and Holm-Bonferroni correction. As stored in TCRdb, this immuneACCESS dataset retains in-frame rearrangements with V and J assigned. A fraction of the clones does not appear; measured against another copy, unresolved V genes explain less than half of the discrepancy, and the remainder lacks a known reason. V, J and clone size are taken as reported in that table, and D and trimming were inferred from the DNA itself. This sample is represented by around 18,000 clones; about nine tenths of them were singletons. Clones ranked in the top ten supply 8.5% to 10% of the sample.

Sequences were derived from unsorted PBMCs, sampled 3 years after starting antiretroviral therapy. The receptor was isolated from a man aged 45-60 years with HIV.

The DNA sequence is TGTGCCAGCACGGGGACAGCCTATGGCTACACCTTC. This yields the protein CASTGTAYGYTF. This chain joins TRBV28 to TRBJ1-2; 7 junctional bases match TRBD1. Taken from the germline V gene, the CDR1 and CDR2 loops are MDHEN and SYDVKM. V lost 7 bases and J lost 4 bases, and the count of bases not matched to a germline gene is 3. The CDR3 runs 12 amino acids, cysteine and phenylalanine included. Here the CDR3 DNA is all that survives: 36 bases in frame from base 1.